This TCR beta chain was sequenced for a study of cytomegalovirus exposure and HLA in healthy donors. PCR employed 60 Vbeta and 13 Jbeta primers. The table came from immunoSEQ multiplex PCR; TCRdb's copy has only in-frame clones and leaves some out. The table records under 150,000 clones, approximately 80% of them present only once. J lost 5 bases, V lost 5 bases, and 2 bases had no gene match. The CDR3 consists of 13 residues. Germline-derived CDR1 and CDR2 are MNHEY and SVGAGI. This sequence joins TRBV6-5 and TRBJ2-7; 11 nucleotides align to TRBD2. Sequencing was done on a sample of PBMCs. The clonotype was recovered from a female donor in good health and CMV-seropositive. This CDR3 reads CASSGLAGHEQYF. CDR3 in DNA: TGTGCCAGCAGTGGACTAGCGGGCCACGAGCAGTACTTC.